This is a list of T cell receptor beta chains from one sample in a study of T cells after somatic rescue of genetic block. Produced via immunoSEQ multiplex PCR; TCRdb's table is partial and in-frame only. The sample lists 13,000 or so clones, around 70% occurring once. The specimen was peripheral blood mononuclear cells (PBMCs). The receptors derive from a boy aged 5-17 years. Each CDR3 is given with its conserved first and last residue. The order of the fields is V gene, J gene, CDR3 protein.

TRBV5-4,TRBJ2-4,CASSPGLHVLIQYF
TRBV6-1,TRBJ2-7,CASWGEVYEQYF
TRBV6-1,TRBJ2-7,CASSHSNYEQYF
TRBV29-1,TRBJ2-5,CSVEDYHMTSGREETQYF
TRBV28,TRBJ1-1,CASSLLGLNTEAFF
TRBV11-3,TRBJ1-1,CASSRLGRVNTEAFF
TRBV11-2,TRBJ1-3,CASSLERGRGSGNTIYF
TRBV5-1,TRBJ2-1,CASSSDSLYNEQFF
TRBV4-2,TRBJ1-1,CASSQGRLGNTEAFF
TRBV7-2,TRBJ2-1,CASSSQGLVGNEQFF
TRBV6-5,TRBJ1-6,CASSHDRERPLHF
TRBV6-5,TRBJ2-3,CASREGTDTQYF
TRBV18,TRBJ2-5,CASSPRGETQYF
TRBV5-1,TRBJ2-5,CASSFAGTGVVETQYF
TRBV19,TRBJ1-5,CASTYRYKTGYQPQHF
TRBV29-1,TRBJ2-2,CSVTGQGRGTGELFF
TRBV23-1,TRBJ2-7,CASSQSASGSYEQYF
TRBV10-2,TRBJ2-1,CASSEPLLAASYNEQFF
TRBV4-2,TRBJ2-2,CASSPGTSGYTGELFF
TRBV11-3,TRBJ1-6,CASSSTGQGYSPLHF
TRBV6-5,TRBJ2-6,CASSYWGTGANVLTF
TRBV19,TRBJ2-3,CASRLSGRARNTQYF
TRBV6-5,TRBJ2-1,CASSYSNWFGHNEQFF
TRBV7-6,TRBJ2-3,CASSLSRGSLTDTQYF
TRBV29-1,TRBJ2-2,CSVVAGSSNTGELFF
TRBV9,TRBJ1-1,CASSGGPDTEAFF
TRBV9,TRBJ1-2,CASSVAPGGPYGYTF
TRBV2,TRBJ2-4,CASSRQGLAKNIQYF
TRBV28,TRBJ2-7,CASSYQGFYYEQYF
TRBV30,TRBJ1-1,CAWRTFGSNTEAFF
TRBV2,TRBJ1-5,CASSDRLGTGRNQPQHF
TRBV19,TRBJ1-1,CASSIRQAQVFF
TRBV28,TRBJ1-3,CASGPPGAGNTIYF
TRBV6-1,TRBJ2-3,CASSELTDTQYF
TRBV7-9,TRBJ1-1,CASSFQGSNEAFF
TRBV6-5,TRBJ2-7,CASSYSLSGGYEQYF
TRBV19,TRBJ2-6,CASSIPRVKAGANVLTF
TRBV6-6,TRBJ1-6,CASSTGNSPLHF
TRBV4-2,TRBJ1-2,CASSQDRGQGNYGYTF
TRBV19,TRBJ1-6,CASSLRDSNNSPLHF
TRBV15,TRBJ1-2,CATSKDIGGNGYTF
TRBV18,TRBJ1-5,CASSPSSGVNSNQPQHF